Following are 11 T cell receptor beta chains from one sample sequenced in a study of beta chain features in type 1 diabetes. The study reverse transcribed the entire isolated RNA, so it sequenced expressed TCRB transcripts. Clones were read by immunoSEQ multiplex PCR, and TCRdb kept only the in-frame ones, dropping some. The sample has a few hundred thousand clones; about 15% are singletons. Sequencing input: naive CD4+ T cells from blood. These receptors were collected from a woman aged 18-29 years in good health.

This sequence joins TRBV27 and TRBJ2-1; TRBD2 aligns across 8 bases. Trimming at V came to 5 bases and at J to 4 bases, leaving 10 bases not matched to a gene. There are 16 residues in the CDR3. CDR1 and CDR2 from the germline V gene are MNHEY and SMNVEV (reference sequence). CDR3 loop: CASSSRGGHGYNEQFF. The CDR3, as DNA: TGTGCCAGCAGTAGCCGGGGGGGACACGGGTACAATGAGCAGTTCTTC.

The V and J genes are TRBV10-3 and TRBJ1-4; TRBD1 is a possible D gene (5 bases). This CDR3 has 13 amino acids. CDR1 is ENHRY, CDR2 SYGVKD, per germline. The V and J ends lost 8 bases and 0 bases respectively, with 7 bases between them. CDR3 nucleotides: TGTGCCATCCAGGGTGCAACTAATGAAAAACTGTTTTTT. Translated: CAIQGATNEKLFF.

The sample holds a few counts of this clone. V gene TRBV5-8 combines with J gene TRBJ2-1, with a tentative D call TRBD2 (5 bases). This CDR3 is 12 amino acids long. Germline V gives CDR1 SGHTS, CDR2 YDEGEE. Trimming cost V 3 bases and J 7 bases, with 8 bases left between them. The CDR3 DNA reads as TGTGCCAGCAGCTCCCGAGGGAATGAGCAGTTCTTC. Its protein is CASSSRGNEQFF.

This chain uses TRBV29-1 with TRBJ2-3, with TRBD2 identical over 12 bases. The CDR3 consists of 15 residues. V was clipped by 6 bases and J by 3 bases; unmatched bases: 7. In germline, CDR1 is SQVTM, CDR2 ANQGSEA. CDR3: CSVARLAGATDTQYF. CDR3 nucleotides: TGCAGCGTCGCGAGACTAGCGGGAGCAACAGATACGCAGTATTTT.

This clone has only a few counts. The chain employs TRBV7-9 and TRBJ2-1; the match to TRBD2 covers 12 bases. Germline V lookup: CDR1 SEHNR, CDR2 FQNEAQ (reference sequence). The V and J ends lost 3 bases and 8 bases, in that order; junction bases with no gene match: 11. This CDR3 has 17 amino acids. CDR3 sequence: CASSFEALAGGFDEQFF. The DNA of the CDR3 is TGTGCCAGCAGCTTCGAGGCTCTAGCGGGAGGGTTCGATGAGCAGTTCTTC.

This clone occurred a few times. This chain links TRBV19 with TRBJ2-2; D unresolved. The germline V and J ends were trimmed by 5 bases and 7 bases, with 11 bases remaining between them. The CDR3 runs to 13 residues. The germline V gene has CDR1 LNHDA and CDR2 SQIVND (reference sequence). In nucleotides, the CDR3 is TGTGCCAGTAGTCGAGATGAGATCGGGGAGCTGTTTTTT. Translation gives CASSRDEIGELFF.

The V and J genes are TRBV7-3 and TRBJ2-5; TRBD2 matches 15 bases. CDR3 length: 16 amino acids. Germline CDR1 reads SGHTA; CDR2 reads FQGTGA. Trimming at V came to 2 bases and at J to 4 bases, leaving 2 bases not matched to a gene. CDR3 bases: TGTGCCAGCAGCTTAGGACTAGCGGGAGGGCCAGAGACCCAGTACTTC. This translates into CASSLGLAGGPETQYF.

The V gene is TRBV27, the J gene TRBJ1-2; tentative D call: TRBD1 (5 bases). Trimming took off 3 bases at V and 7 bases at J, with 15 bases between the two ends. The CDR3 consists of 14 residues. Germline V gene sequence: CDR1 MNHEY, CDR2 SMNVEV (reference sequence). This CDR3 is CASSLVGEEGGYTF. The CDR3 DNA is TGTGCCAGCAGTTTGGTAGGGGAGGAGGGTGGCTACACCTTC.

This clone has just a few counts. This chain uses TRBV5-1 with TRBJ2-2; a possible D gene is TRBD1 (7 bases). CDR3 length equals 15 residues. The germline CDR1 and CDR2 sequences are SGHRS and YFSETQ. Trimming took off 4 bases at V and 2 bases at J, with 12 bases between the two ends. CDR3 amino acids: CASSGGGGNTGELFF. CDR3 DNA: TGCGCCAGCAGCGGAGGGGGCGGCAACACCGGGGAGCTGTTTTTT.

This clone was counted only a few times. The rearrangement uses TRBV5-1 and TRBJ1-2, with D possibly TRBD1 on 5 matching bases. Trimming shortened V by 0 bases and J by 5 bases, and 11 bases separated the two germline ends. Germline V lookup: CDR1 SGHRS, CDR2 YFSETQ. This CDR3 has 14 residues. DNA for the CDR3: TGCGCCAGCAGCTTGGTGGGGGAGGTTTATGGCTACACCTTC. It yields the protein CASSLVGEVYGYTF.

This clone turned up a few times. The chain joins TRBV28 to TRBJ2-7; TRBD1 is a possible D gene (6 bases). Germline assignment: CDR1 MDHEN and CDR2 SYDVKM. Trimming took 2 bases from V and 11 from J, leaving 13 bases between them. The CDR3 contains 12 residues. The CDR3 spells CASSLQGLGKYF. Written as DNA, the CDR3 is TGTGCCAGCAGTTTACAGGGGCTGGGCAAGTACTTC. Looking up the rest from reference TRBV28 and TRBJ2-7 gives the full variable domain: DVKVTQSSRYLVKRTGEKVFLECVQDMDHENMFWYRQDPGLGLRLIYFSYDVKMKEKGDIPEGYSVSREKKERFSLILESASTNQTSMYLCASSLQGLGKYFGPGTRLTVT.